This T cell receptor beta chain was retrieved from a study of blood T cell repertoires in COVID-19. Study details: T cells, B-cell-depleted T cells, or PBMCs provided the cDNA or gDNA that served as material.

This clone was counted between two and nine times. Measured with immunoSEQ multiplex PCR; TCRdb has only the in-frame clones, and not every one. The sample records about 230,000 clones, around four fifths being singletons. In germline, CDR1 is SGHRS, CDR2 YFSETQ. The CDR3 is 14 residues long. V was trimmed by 0 bases and J by 4 bases, leaving 8 bases between them. The rearrangement links TRBV5-1 to TRBJ1-3; D gene unclear. The clonotype originates from a woman aged 70-85 years with active or convalescent COVID-19. The sample taken for sequencing was peripheral blood. DNA for the CDR3: TGCGCCAGCAGCTTGGAGCCACCGGGAAACACCATATATTTT. It encodes CASSLEPPGNTIYF.